This TCR beta chain was recorded in a study of identical twins (dated by TCRdb to the mid-2010s). A note on the overall study: To test whether fetal clonotypes persist, the study used deep sequencing on TCR alpha and beta repertoires from monozygotic twins, unrelated adults of various ages, and cord blood. To rule out contamination, replicate twin experiments were performed at different times with different library preparation protocols.

The library was prepared using 5' RACE. Sequenced using an Illumina HiSeq 2000. A universal primer binding site was introduced by template switching, and a unique molecular identifier was present in the final cDNA, enabling accurate counting of TCR cDNA molecules. First-strand cDNA for TCR alpha and beta chains was synthesized from specific primers in the conserved constant-segment region. To control for contamination, every cDNA library was double barcoded, receiving both a SMART-Mk sample barcode and Illumina barcodes. Two successive PCR steps introduced TruSeq adapter sequences along with Illumina sample barcodes. The Illumina HiSeq platform was used with custom primers to sequence TCR alpha and beta cDNA libraries. The published analysis was carried out like this. MiGEC was used to process raw reads and extract unique molecular identifiers, and MiXCR was used to find CDR3 positions. For each individual, recombination models were inferred using an EM algorithm with the repgenHMM and IGoR tools. Shared clonotype analysis was performed with the tcR package in R, normalizing sharing by the product of cloneset sizes. To study raw recombination free of thymic and clonal selection effects, out-of-frame nonproductive sequences were analyzed. The public reads were reanalyzed by TCRdb: fastp trimming at Q25, MiXCR alignment, in-frame beta chains only. Merged by CDR3 protein, the rows form single entries marked with the most common genes and DNA. The authors' filters were not applied to this entry. A total of about 660,000 distinct CDR3 sequences appear in this sample, 8.6% of them only once. The top ten clonotypes cover 0.98% of the sample.

Every donor in the study was a healthy Caucasian. Three pairs of female monozygotic twins, all aged about 18 to 30 years, were included in the twin cohort. Peripheral blood mononuclear cells were used as the source from which RNA for TCR libraries was isolated. Broad study findings and their caveats: Zero-insertion analyses could be partly confounded by invariant T cells such as MAIT and iNKT, though diverse VJ usage argued against such confounding for most clonotypes. Because the same donors could not be followed over many years, the conclusions depended on cross-sectional statistical analysis. A weaker excess of twin sharing was found in beta out-of-frame sequences because the signal-to-noise ratio was lowered by fewer shared sequences. Compared with coincidental sharing between unrelated individuals, an excess of low generation-probability sequences was observed among out-of-frame TCR alpha sequences shared between twins. Out-of-frame TCR alpha sharing in monozygotic twins was systematically underestimated by recombination models, whereas sharing between unrelated individuals was in agreement with the recombination models. Fewer insertions were carried by abundant cord blood beta clonotypes, a similar but weaker trend appeared in young adult naive repertoires, and no such trend appeared in memory repertoires.

Only a few counts were recorded for this clonotype. Its antigen is not yet known. Nothing much larger sits one base from this clone, and base qualities are not available. The germline V gene yields SGHTA for CDR1 and FQGNSA for CDR2. The CDR3 sequence holds 15 residues, the cysteine and phenylalanine included. Solely the CDR3 DNA is kept, with 45 bases framed from the first base. Trimming at the junction amounts to 7 bases on V and 7 bases on J, and the germline ends lie 22 bases apart. This sample was shared with a second study, whose subject was yellow fever vaccine responses in identical twins. From that second study: According to the authors, the vaccine-induced T cell response in identical twins seemed to be partly convergent and partly specific to each individual. The study precisely tracked vaccine-responding T cell clones in identical twins.

This TCR was recovered from a woman younger than 30 in good health. The sequenced sample was PBMCs. The V and J segments used are TRBV7-2 and TRBJ1-1; TRBD1 is perhaps the D gene, given 6 matching bases. The CDR3 protein: CASTFGARNRDEAFF. The nucleotides read TGTGCCAGCACCTTCGGCGCTCGGAACAGGGATGAAGCTTTCTTT. The entire variable domain, with the stretches around the CDR3 drawn from the reference TRBV7-2 and TRBJ1-1 proteins, is GAGVSQSPSNKVTEKGKDVELRCDPISGHTALYWYRQSLGQGLEFLIYFQGNSAPDKSGLPSDRFSAERTGGSVSTLTIQRTQQEDSAVYLCASTFGARNRDEAFFGQGTRLTVV.